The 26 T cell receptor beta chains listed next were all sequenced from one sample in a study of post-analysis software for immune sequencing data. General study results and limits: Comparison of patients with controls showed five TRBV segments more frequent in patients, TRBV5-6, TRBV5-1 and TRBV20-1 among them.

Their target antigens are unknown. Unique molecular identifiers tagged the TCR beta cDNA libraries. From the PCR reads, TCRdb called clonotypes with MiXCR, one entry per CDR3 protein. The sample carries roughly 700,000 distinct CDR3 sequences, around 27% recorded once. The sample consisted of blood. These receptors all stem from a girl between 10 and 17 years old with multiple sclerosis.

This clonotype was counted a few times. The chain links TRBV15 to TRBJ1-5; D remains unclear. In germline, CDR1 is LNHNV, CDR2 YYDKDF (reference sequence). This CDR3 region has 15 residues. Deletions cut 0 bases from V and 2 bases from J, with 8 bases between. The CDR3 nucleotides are TGTGCCACCAGCAGAGAAGGGCCGGGCAATCAGCCCCAGCATTTT. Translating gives CATSREGPGNQPQHF.

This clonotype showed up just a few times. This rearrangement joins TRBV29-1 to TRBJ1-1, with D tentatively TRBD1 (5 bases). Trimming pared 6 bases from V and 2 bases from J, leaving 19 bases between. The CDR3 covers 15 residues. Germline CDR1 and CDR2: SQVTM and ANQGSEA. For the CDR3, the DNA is TGCAGCGTGTGGGGTTTGTTGGGGACCAACACTGAAGCTTTCTTT. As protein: CSVWGLLGTNTEAFF.

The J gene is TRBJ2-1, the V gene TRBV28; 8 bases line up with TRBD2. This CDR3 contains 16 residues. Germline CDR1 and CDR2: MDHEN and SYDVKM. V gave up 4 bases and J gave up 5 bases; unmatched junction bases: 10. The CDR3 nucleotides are TGTGCCAGCAGTTCCGTAGCGGGATGGTCGGACAATGAGCAGTTCTTC. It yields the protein CASSSVAGWSDNEQFF.

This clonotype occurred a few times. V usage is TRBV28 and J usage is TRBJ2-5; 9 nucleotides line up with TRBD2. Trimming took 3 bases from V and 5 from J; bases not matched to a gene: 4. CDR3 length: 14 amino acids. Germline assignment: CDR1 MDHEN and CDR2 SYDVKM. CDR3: CASSLAGGPETQYF. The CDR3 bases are TGTGCCAGCAGTTTGGCGGGAGGGCCTGAGACCCAGTACTTC.

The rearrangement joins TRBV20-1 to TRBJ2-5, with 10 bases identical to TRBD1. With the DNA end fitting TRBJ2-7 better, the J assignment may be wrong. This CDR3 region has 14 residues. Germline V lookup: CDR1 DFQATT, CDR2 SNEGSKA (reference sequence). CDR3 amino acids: CSAHSGTGEGEQYF. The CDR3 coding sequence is TGCAGTGCCCACTCCGGGACAGGGGAAGGCGAGCAGTACTTC.

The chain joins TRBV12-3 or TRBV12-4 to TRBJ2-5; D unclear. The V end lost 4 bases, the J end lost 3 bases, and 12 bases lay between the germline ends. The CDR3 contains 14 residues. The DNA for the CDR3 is TGTGCCAGCAGTTGCGGCGGCCAGGAAGAGACCCAGTACTTC. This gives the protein CASSCGGQEETQYF.

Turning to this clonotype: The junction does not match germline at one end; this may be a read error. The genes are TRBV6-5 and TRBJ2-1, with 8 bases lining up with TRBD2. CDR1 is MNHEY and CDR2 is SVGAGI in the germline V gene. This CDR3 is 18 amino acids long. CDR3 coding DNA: TGTGCCGGCAGTTACTCGGGGGGCGGGGGGTCCTATTACAATGAGCAGTTCTTC. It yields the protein CAGSYSGGGGSYYNEQFF.

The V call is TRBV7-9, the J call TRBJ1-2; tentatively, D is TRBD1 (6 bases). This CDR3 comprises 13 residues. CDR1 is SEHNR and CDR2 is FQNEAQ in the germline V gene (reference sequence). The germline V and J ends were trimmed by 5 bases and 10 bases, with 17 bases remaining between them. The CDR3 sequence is CASSAQGLQNYTF. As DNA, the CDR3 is TGTGCCAGCAGCGCACAGGGCCTACAGAACTACACCTTC.

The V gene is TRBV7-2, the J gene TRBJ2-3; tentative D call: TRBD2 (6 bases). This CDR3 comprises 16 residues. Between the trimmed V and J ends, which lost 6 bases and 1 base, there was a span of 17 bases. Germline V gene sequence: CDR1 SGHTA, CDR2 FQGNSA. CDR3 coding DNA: TGTGCCAGCAGAAGAGGCGGCGGGGATCGCACAGATACGCAGTATTTT. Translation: CASRRGGGDRTDTQYF.

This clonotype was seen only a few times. The chain's CDR3 is CATSRDHDSLWVGELFF. DNA for the CDR3: TGTGCCACCAGCAGAGATCACGACAGCCTCTGGGTCGGGGAGCTGTTTTTT. The chain is built from TRBV15 and TRBJ2-2, with D maybe TRBD1 (5 bases). This CDR3 contains 17 residues. V lost 0 bases and J lost 7, with 18 bases in between. CDR1 is LNHNV, CDR2 YYDKDF, per germline (reference sequence).

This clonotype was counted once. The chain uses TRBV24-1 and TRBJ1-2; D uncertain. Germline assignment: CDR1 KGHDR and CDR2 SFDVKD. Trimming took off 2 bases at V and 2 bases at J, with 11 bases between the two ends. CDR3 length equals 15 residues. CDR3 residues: CATSDSQEGNYGYTF. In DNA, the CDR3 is TGTGCCACCAGTGATTCCCAGGAAGGGAACTATGGCTACACCTTC.

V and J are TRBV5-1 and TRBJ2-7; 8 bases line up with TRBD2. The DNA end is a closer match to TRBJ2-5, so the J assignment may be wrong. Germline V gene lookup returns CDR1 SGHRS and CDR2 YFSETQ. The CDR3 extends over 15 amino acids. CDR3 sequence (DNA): TGCGCCAGCAGCTATCAAGCGGGGGAGAAAGAGACCCAGTACTTC. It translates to CASSYQAGEKETQYF.

The CDR3 protein is CASSPRTRDEQYF. CDR3 nucleotide sequence: TGTGCCAGCAGTCCCCGGACTAGGGACGAGCAGTACTTC. The rearrangement links TRBV27 to TRBJ2-7; 7 nucleotides agree with TRBD2. The CDR3 is 13 residues long. Germline V CDR1 and CDR2: MNHEY, SMNVEV (reference sequence). J gave up 5 bases and V 5 bases, and 6 bases lay outside the gene matches.

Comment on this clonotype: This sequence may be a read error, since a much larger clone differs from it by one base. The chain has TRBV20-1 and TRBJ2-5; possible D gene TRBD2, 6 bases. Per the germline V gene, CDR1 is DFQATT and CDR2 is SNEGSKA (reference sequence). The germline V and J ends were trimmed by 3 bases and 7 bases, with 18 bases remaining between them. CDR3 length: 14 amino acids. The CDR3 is CSARAGLRLGTQYF. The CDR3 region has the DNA TGCAGTGCTAGGGCGGGATTGAGACTAGGGACCCAGTACTTC.

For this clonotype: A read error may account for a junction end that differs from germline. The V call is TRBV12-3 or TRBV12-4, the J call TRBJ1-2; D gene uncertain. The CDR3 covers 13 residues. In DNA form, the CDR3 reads TGTGTCAGCTCCCCCGGGGCTAACTATGGCTACACCTTC. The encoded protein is CVSSPGANYGYTF.

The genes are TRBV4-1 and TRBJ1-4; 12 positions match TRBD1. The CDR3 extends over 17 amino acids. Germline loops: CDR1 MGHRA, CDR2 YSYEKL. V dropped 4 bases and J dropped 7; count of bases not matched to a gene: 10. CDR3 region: CASSRVGQGAQGEKLFF. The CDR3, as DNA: TGCGCCAGCAGCCGAGTGGGACAGGGGGCGCAGGGTGAAAAACTGTTTTTT.

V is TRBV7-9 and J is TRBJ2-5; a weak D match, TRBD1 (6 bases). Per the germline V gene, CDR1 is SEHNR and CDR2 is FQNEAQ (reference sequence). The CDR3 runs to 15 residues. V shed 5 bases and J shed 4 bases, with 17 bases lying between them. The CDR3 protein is CASSPGHLSRETQYF. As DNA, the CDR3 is TGTGCCAGCAGCCCGGGACACCTTTCAAGAGAGACCCAGTACTTC.

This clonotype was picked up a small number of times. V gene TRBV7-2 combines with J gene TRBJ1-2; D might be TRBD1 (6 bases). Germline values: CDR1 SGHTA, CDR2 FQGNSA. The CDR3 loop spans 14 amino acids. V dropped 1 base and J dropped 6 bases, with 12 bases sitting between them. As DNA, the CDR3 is TGTGCCAGCAGCTTAGTAGTGGCAGGGGATGGCTACACCTTC. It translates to CASSLVVAGDGYTF.

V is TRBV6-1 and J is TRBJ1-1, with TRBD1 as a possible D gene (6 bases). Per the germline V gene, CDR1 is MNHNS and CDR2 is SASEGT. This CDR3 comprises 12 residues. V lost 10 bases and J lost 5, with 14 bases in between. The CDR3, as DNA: TGTGCCACCTTATTCAGGGGAACTGAAGCTTTCTTT. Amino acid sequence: CATLFRGTEAFF.

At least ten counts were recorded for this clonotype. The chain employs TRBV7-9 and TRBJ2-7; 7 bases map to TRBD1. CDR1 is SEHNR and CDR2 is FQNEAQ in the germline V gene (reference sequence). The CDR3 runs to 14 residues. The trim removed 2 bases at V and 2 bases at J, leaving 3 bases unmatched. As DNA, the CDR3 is TGTGCCAGCAGCTTAACAGGGGTAACCTACGAGCAGTACTTC. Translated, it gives CASSLTGVTYEQYF.

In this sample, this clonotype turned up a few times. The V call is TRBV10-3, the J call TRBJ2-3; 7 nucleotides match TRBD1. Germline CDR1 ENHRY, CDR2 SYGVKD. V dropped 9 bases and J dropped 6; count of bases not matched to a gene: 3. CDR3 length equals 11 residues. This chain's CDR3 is CAMGQSDTQYF. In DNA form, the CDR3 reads TGTGCCATGGGACAGTCTGATACGCAGTATTTT.

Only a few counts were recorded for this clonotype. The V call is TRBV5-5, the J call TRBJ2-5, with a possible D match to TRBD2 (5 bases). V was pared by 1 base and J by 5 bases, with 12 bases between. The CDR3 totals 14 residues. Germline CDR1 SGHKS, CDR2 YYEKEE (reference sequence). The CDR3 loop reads CASSLTKPGETQYF. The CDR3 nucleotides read TGTGCCAGCAGCTTGACTAAACCGGGGGAGACCCAGTACTTC.

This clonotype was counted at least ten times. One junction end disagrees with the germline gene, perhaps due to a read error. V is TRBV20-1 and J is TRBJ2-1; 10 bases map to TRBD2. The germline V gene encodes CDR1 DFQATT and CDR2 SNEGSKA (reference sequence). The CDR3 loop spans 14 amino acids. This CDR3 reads CSARGLAVYNEQFF. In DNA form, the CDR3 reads TGCAGTGCAAGAGGACTAGCGGTCTACAATGAGCAGTTCTTC.

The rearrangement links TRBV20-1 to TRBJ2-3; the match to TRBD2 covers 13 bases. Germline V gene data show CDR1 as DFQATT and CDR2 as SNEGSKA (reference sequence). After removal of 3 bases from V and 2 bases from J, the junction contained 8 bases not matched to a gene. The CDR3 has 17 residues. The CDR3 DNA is TGCAGTGCTAGTGATTTGGGACTAGCGGGGAACACAGATACGCAGTATTTT. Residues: CSASDLGLAGNTDTQYF.

The CDR3 DNA reads as TGTGCCATCAGTGAACATACAACAGGATCCTATGGCTACACCTTC. Protein product: CAISEHTTGSYGYTF. The chain joins TRBV10-3 to TRBJ1-2, with a tentative D call TRBD1 (5 bases). The CDR3 contains 15 residues. CDR1 is ENHRY, CDR2 SYGVKD, per germline. The V end was cut by 3 bases, the J end by 4 bases, with 15 bases between.

The CDR3 is CASSTATNEKLFF. CDR3 nucleotides: TGTGCCAGCAGCACTGCAACTAATGAAAAACTGTTTTTT. The rearrangement joins TRBV27 to TRBJ1-4; D gene ambiguous. In germline, CDR1 is MNHEY, CDR2 SMNVEV (reference sequence). This CDR3 has 13 amino acids. Between the trimmed V and J ends, which lost 6 bases and 0 bases, there was a span of 5 bases. The full variable domain, its missing parts supplied by reference TRBV27 and TRBJ1-4, is EAQVTQNPRYLITVTGKKLTVTCSQNMNHEYMSWYRQDPGLGLRQIYYSMNVEVTDKGDVPEGYKVSRKEKRNFPLILESPSPNQTSLYFCASSTATNEKLFFGSGTQLSVL.